This T cell receptor beta chain comes out of a study of T cells in Graves' hyperthyroidism and ophthalmopathy. The TCR beta CDR3 regions underwent amplification using RNA transcripts as the source. HTBI primers were the set used in a first-round RT-PCR of the TCR CDR3. TCRdb redid the calling of the multiplex PCR reads with MiXCR, one entry per CDR3 protein. The sample records fewer than 450,000 distinct CDR3 sequences, roughly 17% being singletons. Trimming pared 4 bases from V and 4 bases from J, leaving 16 bases between. The CDR3 length is 15 residues. Germline V CDR1 and CDR2: MDHEN, SYDVKM. The clonotype originates from a woman between 25 and 40 years old with Graves' hyperthyroidism that later progressed to Graves' ophthalmopathy. The material sequenced was blood. This chain connects TRBV28 to TRBJ1-1; weak D call: TRBD1 (6 bases). The CDR3: CASSSHTGIATEAFF. The CDR3 coding sequence is TGTGCCAGCAGTTCTCATACAGGGATTGCCACTGAAGCTTTCTTT. Combining the CDR3 with reference TRBV28 and TRBJ1-1 gives the whole variable domain DVKVTQSSRYLVKRTGEKVFLECVQDMDHENMFWYRQDPGLGLRLIYFSYDVKMKEKGDIPEGYSVSREKKERFSLILESASTNQTSMYLCASSSHTGIATEAFFGQGTRLTVV.